These T cell receptor beta chains were read from a single sample in a study of T cell changes during pregnancy in multiple sclerosis. Assay: immunoSEQ multiplex PCR; the TCRdb copy retains only in-frame clones and omits some. The table has tens of thousands of clones, 85% to 95% seen once. Source: peripheral blood, taken in the third trimester of pregnancy. The receptors originated from a female donor with multiple sclerosis, enrolled in a pregnancy study. CDR3s include the opening cysteine and the closing phenylalanine or tryptophan. Fields, in order: D gene, V gene, J gene, clone size, CDR3 protein, CDR3 DNA. The D gene is left open where the match is weak. Clone size, where shown, is once, few, many, or a class for clones that have expanded.

D gene: .; V gene: TRBV25-1; J gene: TRBJ1-1; clone size: .; CDR3 protein: CPVSTAMNTEAFF; CDR3 DNA: TGCCCAGTATCGACAGCAATGAACACTGAAGCTTTCTTT
D gene: .; V gene: TRBV7-2; J gene: TRBJ2-4; clone size: .; CDR3 protein: CASSLEQKNIQYF; CDR3 DNA: TGTGCCAGCAGCTTAGAACAGAAAAACATTCAGTACTTC
D gene: TRBD1; V gene: TRBV5-4; J gene: TRBJ2-3; clone size: once; CDR3 protein: CASSRDRGGADTQYF; CDR3 DNA: TGTGCCAGCAGCAGAGACAGGGGAGGCGCAGATACGCAGTATTTT
D gene: .; V gene: TRBV5-4; J gene: TRBJ2-7; clone size: .; CDR3 protein: CASSHFSGEQYF; CDR3 DNA: TGTGCCAGCAGTCATTTTTCCGGCGAGCAGTACTTC
D gene: .; V gene: TRBV5-6; J gene: TRBJ1-3; clone size: .; CDR3 protein: CASSLSFSAGLSSGNTIYF; CDR3 DNA: TGTGCCAGCAGCTTGAGTTTTAGTGCGGGGCTTTCGAGTGGAAACACCATATATTTT
D gene: .; V gene: TRBV7-2; J gene: TRBJ1-3; clone size: .; CDR3 protein: CASSLASGNTIYF; CDR3 DNA: TGTGCCAGCAGCTTGGCCTCTGGAAACACCATATATTTT
D gene: .; V gene: TRBV5-1; J gene: TRBJ2-5; clone size: .; CDR3 protein: CASSIQETQYF; CDR3 DNA: TGCGCCAGCAGTATTCAAGAGACCCAGTACTTC
D gene: .; V gene: TRBV13; J gene: TRBJ1-1; clone size: .; CDR3 protein: CASSLAKNTEAFF; CDR3 DNA: TGTGCCAGCAGCTTAGCCAAAAACACTGAAGCTTTCTTT
D gene: TRBD1; V gene: TRBV6-5; J gene: TRBJ2-1; clone size: .; CDR3 protein: CASSYLGQGAVNEQFF; CDR3 DNA: TGTGCCAGCAGTTACCTCGGACAGGGGGCGGTCAATGAGCAGTTCTTC
D gene: .; V gene: TRBV6-5; J gene: TRBJ2-7; clone size: once; CDR3 protein: CASSYSAGVSYEQYF; CDR3 DNA: TGTGCCAGCAGTTACTCGGCAGGGGTCTCCTACGAGCAGTACTTC
D gene: .; V gene: TRBV6-5; J gene: TRBJ2-7; clone size: few; CDR3 protein: CASSWTHSGSYEQYF; CDR3 DNA: TGTGCCAGCAGTTGGACCCACAGCGGATCCTACGAGCAGTACTTC
D gene: .; V gene: TRBV4-1; J gene: TRBJ2-7; clone size: .; CDR3 protein: CASSPPIRGEQYF; CDR3 DNA: TGCGCCAGCAGCCCCCCGATCAGGGGCGAGCAGTACTTC
D gene: TRBD2; V gene: TRBV5-1; J gene: TRBJ2-7; clone size: .; CDR3 protein: CASSGGTSETYEQYF; CDR3 DNA: TGCGCCAGCAGCGGGGGGACTAGCGAGACCTACGAGCAGTACTTC
D gene: TRBD1; V gene: TRBV5-1; J gene: TRBJ1-4; clone size: .; CDR3 protein: CASSVQGQANEKLFF; CDR3 DNA: TGCGCCAGCAGCGTACAGGGGCAGGCTAATGAAAAACTGTTTTTT
D gene: TRBD2; V gene: TRBV7-9; J gene: TRBJ2-3; clone size: .; CDR3 protein: CASSLGLAESPQQYF; CDR3 DNA: TGTGCCAGCAGCTTAGGACTAGCGGAGTCTCCCCAGCAGTATTTT